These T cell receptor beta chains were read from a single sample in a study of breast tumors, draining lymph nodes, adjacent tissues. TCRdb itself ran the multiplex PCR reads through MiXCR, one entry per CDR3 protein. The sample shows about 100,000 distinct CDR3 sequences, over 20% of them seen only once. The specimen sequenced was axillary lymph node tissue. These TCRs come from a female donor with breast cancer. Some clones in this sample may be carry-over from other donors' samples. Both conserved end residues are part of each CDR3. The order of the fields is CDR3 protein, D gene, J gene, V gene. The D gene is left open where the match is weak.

CDR3 protein: CASSPNTVGASEQYF
D gene: .
J gene: TRBJ2-7
V gene: TRBV18

CDR3 protein: CASSARLAGATDTQYF
D gene: TRBD2
J gene: TRBJ2-3
V gene: TRBV11-2

CDR3 protein: CASSLDGATGANVLTF
D gene: .
J gene: TRBJ2-6
V gene: TRBV5-1

CDR3 protein: CASSETSYEQYF
D gene: .
J gene: TRBJ2-7
V gene: TRBV2

CDR3 protein: CASSGDHYEQYF
D gene: .
J gene: TRBJ2-7
V gene: TRBV9

CDR3 protein: CASRQRGEHSPLHF
D gene: .
J gene: TRBJ1-6
V gene: TRBV6-5

CDR3 protein: CASSLGQGGHNEQFF
D gene: TRBD2
J gene: TRBJ2-1
V gene: TRBV5-1

CDR3 protein: CASSLGIAGSTDTQYF
D gene: TRBD2
J gene: TRBJ2-3
V gene: TRBV5-1

CDR3 protein: CASSLAGTGGYEQYF
D gene: TRBD1
J gene: TRBJ2-7
V gene: TRBV7-2

CDR3 protein: CASWVGRLSYEQYF
D gene: .
J gene: TRBJ2-7
V gene: TRBV6-1

CDR3 protein: CASSFLRGQGSEHQPQHF
D gene: TRBD1
J gene: TRBJ1-5
V gene: TRBV7-3

CDR3 protein: CASSIKAGETYEQYF
D gene: .
J gene: TRBJ2-7
V gene: TRBV19

CDR3 protein: CATSEGGPWGEQFF
D gene: .
J gene: TRBJ2-1
V gene: TRBV24-1

CDR3 protein: CASSIPGTGELFF
D gene: .
J gene: TRBJ2-2
V gene: TRBV19

CDR3 protein: CASSNVVGAEAFF
D gene: .
J gene: TRBJ1-1
V gene: TRBV6-1

CDR3 protein: CASSETSGVYEQYF
D gene: TRBD2
J gene: TRBJ2-7
V gene: TRBV5-1

CDR3 protein: CASSQDIGGSQPQHF
D gene: .
J gene: TRBJ1-5
V gene: TRBV4-1

CDR3 protein: CASSFRLGNNWEQFF
D gene: .
J gene: TRBJ2-1
V gene: TRBV27

CDR3 protein: CASSLEAGSNSPLHF
D gene: .
J gene: TRBJ1-6
V gene: TRBV7-6

CDR3 protein: CASSAGGRENLFF
D gene: .
J gene: TRBJ1-4
V gene: TRBV5-1

CDR3 protein: CASSVRQGSGETQYF
D gene: TRBD1
J gene: TRBJ2-5
V gene: TRBV2

CDR3 protein: CASSLTHGTGEETQYF
D gene: TRBD1
J gene: TRBJ2-5
V gene: TRBV7-3

CDR3 protein: CSAPAGYEQYF
D gene: .
J gene: TRBJ2-7
V gene: TRBV20-1

CDR3 protein: CASSPQGWHRNGYTF
D gene: .
J gene: TRBJ1-2
V gene: TRBV27

CDR3 protein: CAWSVPGLTGELFF
D gene: .
J gene: TRBJ2-2
V gene: TRBV30

CDR3 protein: CASKTGPDTQYF
D gene: TRBD1
J gene: TRBJ2-3
V gene: TRBV27

CDR3 protein: CATSDPGGRGYTF
D gene: TRBD1
J gene: TRBJ1-2
V gene: TRBV24-1

CDR3 protein: CSVEDGGRRSYNEQFF
D gene: .
J gene: TRBJ2-1
V gene: TRBV29-1

CDR3 protein: CASSNPPGDHGYTF
D gene: .
J gene: TRBJ1-2
V gene: TRBV5-5

CDR3 protein: CASSLKYTGELFF
D gene: .
J gene: TRBJ2-2
V gene: TRBV7-9

CDR3 protein: CASSQDASGQFSGNTIYF
D gene: TRBD1
J gene: TRBJ1-3
V gene: TRBV4-2

CDR3 protein: CASSLDGGGIPYEQYF
D gene: TRBD2
J gene: TRBJ2-7
V gene: TRBV7-8

CDR3 protein: CASRKQNTGELFF
D gene: .
J gene: TRBJ2-2
V gene: TRBV5-6

CDR3 protein: CASSDYQPQHF
D gene: .
J gene: TRBJ1-5
V gene: TRBV6-1

CDR3 protein: CASSLGGINEKLFF
D gene: .
J gene: TRBJ1-4
V gene: TRBV5-1

CDR3 protein: CASLGKNTDTQYF
D gene: .
J gene: TRBJ2-3
V gene: TRBV12-3/TRBV12-4

CDR3 protein: CASSQSTGNTIYF
D gene: .
J gene: TRBJ1-3
V gene: TRBV16